These 25 T cell receptor beta chains originate from one sample sequenced in a study of STAT5B mutations in CD4+ large granular lymphocyte leukemia. Assay: immunoSEQ multiplex PCR; the TCRdb copy retains only in-frame clones and omits some. The sample consists of about 33,000 clones, 81% of them appearing once. The sequencing sample was made of CD4+ T cells from blood buffy coats. These receptors originate from a human donor in good health.

The chain combines TRBV4-1 with TRBJ2-5; 10 positions agree with TRBD2. With the DNA end fitting TRBJ2-7 better, the J assignment may be wrong. CDR3 length: 16 amino acids. From germline, CDR1 is MGHRA and CDR2 YSYEKL. The DNA of the CDR3 is TGCGCCAGCAGCCAAGACGGCCTAGCGGGAGTATACGAGCAGTACTTC. Translation: CASSQDGLAGVYEQYF.

The V call is TRBV19, the J call TRBJ2-6, with 7 bases lining up with TRBD2. V lost 8 bases to trimming and J lost 2 bases; unmatched junction nucleotides: 0. The CDR3 length is 13 residues. Per the germline V gene, CDR1 is LNHDA and CDR2 is SQIVND (reference sequence). The CDR3 DNA reads as TGTGCCAGTGGGGGGGCTGGGGCCAACGTCCTGACTTTC. It is translated as CASGGAGANVLTF. The full variable domain, in which reference TRBV19 and TRBJ2-6 provide the parts outside the CDR3, is DGGITQSPKYLFRKEGQNVTLSCEQNLNHDAMYWYRQDPGQGLRLIYYSQIVNDFQKGDIAEGYSVSREKKESFPLTVTSAQKNPTAFYLCASGGAGANVLTFGAGSRLTVL.

The gene calls are TRBV29-1 and TRBJ1-4; TRBD1 matches 7 bases. Per the germline V gene, CDR1 is SQVTM and CDR2 is ANQGSEA. This CDR3 is built from 13 residues. Germline trimming cut 5 bases from V and 4 bases from J; bases unmatched to any gene: 4. DNA for the CDR3: TGCAGCGTTACAGGGACAGTTAATGAAAAACTGTTTTTT. Its translation: CSVTGTVNEKLFF.

The genes are TRBV7-2 and TRBJ2-1, with TRBD1 matching 7 bases. From germline, CDR1 is SGHTA and CDR2 FQGNSA. The CDR3 sequence is 16 residues long. After removal of 5 bases from V and 7 bases from J, the junction contained 14 bases not matched to a gene. The DNA of the CDR3 is TGTGCCAGCAGCCGAAGCGGCAAGGGGGCGCGGAATGAGCAGTTCTTC. Protein: CASSRSGKGARNEQFF.

This chain uses TRBV28 with TRBJ2-7, with a possible D match to TRBD2 (5 bases). The V and J ends lost 5 bases and 7 bases respectively, with 15 bases between them. CDR3 size: 13 residues. Germline CDR1 MDHEN, CDR2 SYDVKM. In DNA form, the CDR3 reads TGTGCCAGCAGTCGCGGGCCCCTGGAAGAGCAGTACTTC. Its protein product is CASSRGPLEEQYF.

V gene TRBV29-1 combines with J gene TRBJ2-4, with 9 positions matching TRBD1. The CDR3 is 14 residues long. Trimming at V came to 7 bases and at J to 0 bases, leaving 4 bases not matched to a gene. Per germline, CDR1 SQVTM and CDR2 ANQGSEA. The CDR3 loop is CSAGDRVAKNIQYF. In DNA, the CDR3 is TGCAGCGCCGGGGACAGGGTAGCCAAAAACATTCAGTACTTC.

The J gene is TRBJ1-1, the V gene TRBV5-4, with 7 bases that match TRBD1. This CDR3 has 14 residues. Germline trimming cut 4 bases from V and 5 bases from J; bases unmatched to any gene: 8. Per germline, CDR1 SGHNT and CDR2 YYREEE (reference sequence). CDR3 amino acids: CASSPGQPGTEAFF. In nucleotides, the CDR3 is TGTGCCAGCAGCCCGGGACAGCCGGGGACTGAAGCTTTCTTT.

V gene TRBV7-2 combines with J gene TRBJ2-2, with D possibly TRBD1 on 6 matching bases. Germline loops: CDR1 SGHTA, CDR2 FQGNSA. Trimming shortened V by 10 bases and J by 4 bases, and 16 bases separated the two germline ends. The CDR3 sequence is 14 residues long. CDR3 nucleotides: TGTGCCATCGCGCCCGGGACAACCACCGGGGAGCTGTTTTTT. Its protein product is CAIAPGTTTGELFF.

The gene calls are TRBV4-2 and TRBJ2-1; D may match TRBD1 or TRBD2 (5 bases each). The CDR3 has 15 residues. The V end was cut by 2 bases, the J end by 9 bases, with 17 bases between. Per the germline V gene, CDR1 is LGHNA and CDR2 is YNFKEQ. This CDR3 reads CASSQRISTEGEQFF. The CDR3 nucleotides read TGTGCCAGCAGCCAAAGAATATCGACAGAGGGTGAGCAGTTCTTC.

This chain connects TRBV14 to TRBJ2-3; no clear D gene. The length of the CDR3 is 13 residues. Germline lookup yields CDR1 SGHDN and CDR2 FVKESK. The V and J ends lost 9 bases and 0 bases respectively, with 10 bases between them. The DNA of the CDR3 is TGTGCCAGAGAGGCCGCAAGCACAGATACGCAGTATTTT. Translating gives CAREAASTDTQYF.

The rearrangement joins TRBV18 to TRBJ2-3, with 10 bases that match TRBD2. The germline CDR1 and CDR2 sequences are KGHSH and LQKENI. The CDR3 is 14 residues long. V lost 8 bases and J lost 1; bases outside the gene matches: 3. The chain's CDR3 is CASRTSGRTDTQYF. The CDR3 DNA sequence: TGTGCCAGCCGGACTAGCGGTCGCACAGATACGCAGTATTTT.

This rearrangement joins TRBV4-2 to TRBJ1-4; no definite D call. Between the trimmed V and J ends, which lost 2 bases and 0 bases, there was a span of 16 bases. CDR1 and CDR2 (germline): LGHNA, YNFKEQ. The CDR3 is 18 residues long. CDR3 amino acids: CASSQSVEHGATNEKLFF. The CDR3 nucleotides read TGTGCCAGCAGCCAATCTGTTGAACATGGGGCAACTAATGAAAAACTGTTTTTT.

The V call is TRBV10-3, the J call TRBJ1-5; TRBD1 agrees at 9 bases. The CDR3 length is 14 residues. The junction had 5 bases not matched to a gene; V was cut back by 4 bases and J by 7 bases. Per germline, CDR1 ENHRY and CDR2 SYGVKD. CDR3 protein: CAISADRGGQPQHF. Here the CDR3 DNA reads TGTGCCATCAGTGCAGACAGGGGGGGACAGCCCCAGCATTTT.

The chain links TRBV7-9 to TRBJ1-1; D is uncertain. The CDR3 is 13 residues long. The V and J ends lost 4 bases and 5 bases respectively, with 11 bases between them. Germline values: CDR1 SEHNR, CDR2 FQNEAQ (reference sequence). The CDR3 here is CASSSPPGTEAFF. CDR3 nucleotides: TGTGCCAGCAGCTCCCCCCCCGGGACTGAAGCTTTCTTT.

The V and J genes are TRBV18 and TRBJ2-5; D uncertain. Germline lookup yields CDR1 KGHSH and CDR2 LQKENI. The CDR3 consists of 12 residues. Trimming stripped 5 bases from V and 2 bases from J, with 6 bases between. The CDR3 DNA reads as TGTGCCAGCTCAGGTGCTCAAGAGACCCAGTACTTC. Its translation is CASSGAQETQYF.

This clone was recorded once. This chain connects TRBV30 to TRBJ2-7; D might be TRBD2 (6 bases). Trimming left V 2 bases short and J 7 bases short, with 15 bases between. The CDR3 is 13 residues long. Germline loops: CDR1 GTSNPN, CDR2 SVGIG (reference sequence). CDR3 loop: CAWSRLGSGEQYF. CDR3 nucleotide sequence: TGTGCCTGGAGTCGACTAGGATCGGGTGAGCAGTACTTC.

The rearrangement joins TRBV30 to TRBJ1-2; 12 nucleotides line up with TRBD1. The length of the CDR3 is 12 residues. Germline V gene data show CDR1 as GTSNPN and CDR2 as SVGIG (reference sequence). V trimming: 2 bases; J trimming: 13 bases; junction bases outside the gene matches: 5. As DNA, the CDR3 is TGTGCCTGGAGTCCGGGACAGGGGGCCCTCACCTTC. Translation gives CAWSPGQGALTF.

The gene calls are TRBV4-2 and TRBJ1-4; 7 nucleotides agree with TRBD1. The germline V gene has CDR1 LGHNA and CDR2 YNFKEQ. Trimming at V came to 2 bases and at J to 0 bases, leaving 9 bases not matched to a gene. The CDR3 extends over 18 amino acids. The CDR3 sequence: CASSQQRDSPTTNEKLFF. The CDR3 nucleotides read TGTGCCAGCAGCCAACAGAGGGACAGCCCTACAACTAATGAAAAACTGTTTTTT.

The chain combines TRBV19 with TRBJ1-5, with TRBD1 matching 10 bases. This CDR3 is 15 amino acids long. Germline trimming cut 3 bases from V and 7 bases from J; bases unmatched to any gene: 6. Per the germline V gene, CDR1 is LNHDA and CDR2 is SQIVND (reference sequence). CDR3 bases: TGTGCCAGTAGTATGGGGACAGGGGATTTACAGCCCCAGCATTTT. It encodes CASSMGTGDLQPQHF.

The J gene is TRBJ2-7, the V gene TRBV5-5; no clear D. Germline V gene data show CDR1 as SGHKS and CDR2 as YYEKEE (reference sequence). The V gene lost 2 bases and the J gene lost 4 bases, with 10 bases spanning the gap. The CDR3 has 13 amino acids. For the CDR3, the DNA is TGTGCCAGCAGCTTCTTTTCAGGATACGAGCAGTACTTC. Residues: CASSFFSGYEQYF.

V is TRBV5-1 and J is TRBJ2-7, with 7 bases identical to TRBD1. Trimming removed 4 bases from V and 3 bases from J; junction bases left unmatched: 7. Germline CDR1 and CDR2: SGHRS and YFSETQ. The CDR3 has 14 residues. CDR3 nucleotides: TGCGCCAGCAGCACCGGACAGGATCGCTACGAGCAGTACTTC. It codes for CASSTGQDRYEQYF.

This chain connects TRBV4-3 to TRBJ1-6; D remains ambiguous. This CDR3 spans 13 amino acids. Trimming pared 9 bases from V and 1 base from J, leaving 7 bases between. The germline V gene has CDR1 LGHNA and CDR2 YSLEER. CDR3 DNA: TGCGCCAGTGGGGAATCCTATAATTCACCCCTCCACTTT. It codes for CASGESYNSPLHF.

The rearrangement uses TRBV4-1 and TRBJ1-6; D may be TRBD1 (5 bases). V lost 0 bases to trimming and J lost 10 bases, with 13 bases between them. CDR1 and CDR2 from the germline V gene are MGHRA and YSYEKL. The CDR3 has 15 amino acids. CDR3 sequence reads: CASSQDRGRDSPLHF. The CDR3 DNA reads as TGCGCCAGCAGCCAAGATCGCGGCAGGGACTCACCCCTCCACTTT.

This clone has just one count. The chain carries TRBV7-2 and TRBJ1-5, with a tentative D call TRBD1 (5 bases). Germline lookup yields CDR1 SGHTA and CDR2 FQGNSA. This CDR3 has 15 residues. The germline V and J ends were trimmed by 4 bases and 7 bases, with 17 bases remaining between them. DNA for the CDR3: TGTGCCAGCAGCTCCTACGGGACTTTCGGGCAGCCCCAGCATTTT. Translating gives CASSSYGTFGQPQHF.

The V and J genes are TRBV7-2 and TRBJ2-2; D is ambiguous. The V end lost 4 bases, the J end lost 3 bases, and 3 bases lay between the germline ends. Germline V gene sequence: CDR1 SGHTA, CDR2 FQGNSA. The CDR3 contains 12 residues. CDR3 residues: CASSSYTGELFF. DNA for the CDR3: TGTGCCAGCAGCTCGTACACCGGGGAGCTGTTTTTT.